This T cell receptor beta chain was sequenced for a study of post-analysis software for immune sequencing data. Prepared libraries of TCR beta cDNA carried unique molecular identifiers. The authors obtained 500,000 or so cDNA molecules from roughly 1 to 10 million T cells. TCRdb passed the PCR reads through MiXCR, listing each CDR3 protein once. The table lists 450,000 to 700,000 distinct CDR3 sequences, around 44% of them singletons. General observations from the study: F measure grouped same-batch samples tightly together. The study found TRBV5-6, TRBV5-1 and TRBV20-1 among 4 or 5 TRBV segments more frequent in patients than controls. When compared against controls, multiple sclerosis patients showed significantly lower normalized Chao1 diversity.

This clonotype was recorded only once. Its matching antigen is unknown. The CDR3 length is 15 residues. V lost 4 bases and J lost 5, with 20 bases in between. Germline CDR1 and CDR2: DFQATT and SNEGSKA (reference sequence). This TCR was sampled from a girl aged 5 to 17 with multiple sclerosis. This sequence joins TRBV20-1 and TRBJ2-5, with a tentative D call TRBD2 (7 bases). Sequenced input: blood. The chain's CDR3 is CSAIEQGGYWETQYF. CDR3 DNA: TGCAGTGCTATAGAACAGGGAGGGTATTGGGAGACCCAGTACTTC.